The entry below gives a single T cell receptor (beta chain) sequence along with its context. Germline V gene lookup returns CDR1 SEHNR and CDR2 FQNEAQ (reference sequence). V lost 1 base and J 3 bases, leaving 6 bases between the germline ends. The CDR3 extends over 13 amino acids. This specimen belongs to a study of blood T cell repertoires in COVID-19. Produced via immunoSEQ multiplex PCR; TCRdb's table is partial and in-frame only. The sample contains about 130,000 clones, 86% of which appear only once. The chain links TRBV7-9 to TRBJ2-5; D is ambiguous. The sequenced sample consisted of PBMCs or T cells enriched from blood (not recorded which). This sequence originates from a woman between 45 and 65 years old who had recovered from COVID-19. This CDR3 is CASSLVSEETQYF. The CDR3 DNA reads TGTGCCAGCAGCTTAGTAAGCGAAGAGACCCAGTACTTC.